The clone carrying this T cell receptor beta chain turned up a few times. The sample is drawn from a study of CD8+ T cells in alopecia areata. This CDR3 is 17 amino acids long. CDR1 is SGHRS, CDR2 YFSETQ, per germline. Trimming at V came to 4 bases and at J to 1 base, leaving 9 bases not matched to a gene. Sequencing templates came from extracted RNA that was reverse transcribed into cDNA. Profiling relied on immunoSEQ multiplex PCR, and the TCRdb table lists in-frame clones only, not all of them. The sample holds 150,000 to 200,000 clones; roughly 60% are singletons and the top ten take 1.3%. Treatment specified: oral pan-JAK inhibitor, 5-10 mg twice daily.

This chain uses TRBV5-1 with TRBJ2-2; 8 positions match TRBD2. Source: CD4+ T cells sorted from blood, taken at week 49, from a patient treated with tofacitinib. The TCR sequence derives from a human donor with alopecia areata. For the CDR3, the DNA is TGCGCCAGCAGCGCCTCTCCCACTAGCGGGAACACCGGGGAGCTGTTTTTT. Residues: CASSASPTSGNTGELFF.